This T cell receptor (beta chain) emerged from a study of tumor-infiltrating lymphocytes in primary liver carcinoma. In the study overall: Read depth, roughly 3.5 to 8 million productive TCRbeta reads, did not differ significantly between tissues. Study observations and caveats: Only around 7-24% of top clones occurred in all five tumor regions. Lower overlap was observed for tumor-adjacent and tumor-blood pairs relative to tumor region pairs.

With a constant-region primer, TCR beta cDNA was made from approximately 450 ng of total RNA. Modified slightly, ARM-PCR produced TCR beta libraries over three nested multiplex PCR rounds. A C-beta reverse primer was combined with TRBV1-TRBV30 forward primers in the first two PCR rounds, and each round had 10 cycles. TCRdb ran MiXCR on the multiplex PCR reads and lists one entry per CDR3 protein. The sample lists 95,000 to 100,000 distinct CDR3 sequences; around 71% were seen once. Without any cell sorting, about 19-30 mg of bulk tissue yielded co-extracted RNA and DNA. A remark on this clonotype: Its antigen remains unknown. The junction differs from germline at one of its ends, possibly a read error.

CDR1 is MNHEY and CDR2 is SVGAGI in the germline V gene. The CDR3 runs to 14 residues. This TCR came from an older woman with primary liver carcinoma and hepatitis B virus infection. Specimen: liver tumor tissue from sampling region 2. This sample's subset: tumor region T2, inferior pole. The gene calls are TRBV6-5 and TRBJ2-2; D may be TRBD1 or TRBD2 (6 bases each). In DNA, the CDR3 is TGTGCCAGCAGTCGGCACAGGGAGGCCGGGAAGCTGTTTTTT. Its translation: CASSRHREAGKLFF.